Below are 24 T cell receptor beta chains sequenced from a single sample in a study of blood T cell repertoires in COVID-19. Clones were sequenced by immunoSEQ multiplex PCR, and TCRdb holds only the in-frame ones, with some missing. The table lists some 100,000 clones, roughly 80% of them singletons. The material sequenced was peripheral blood. The receptors here all came from a man aged 55 to 70 with acute or convalescent COVID-19.

The chain recombines TRBV3-1 (or the pseudogene TRBV3-2) with TRBJ2-2, with D possibly TRBD2 on 5 matching bases. Trimming stripped 4 bases from V and 4 bases from J, with 16 bases between. The CDR3 sequence is 16 residues long. Germline V gene sequence: CDR1 LGHDT, CDR2 YNNKEL (reference sequence). The CDR3: CASSPVGGPTTGELFF. CDR3 in DNA: TGTGCCAGCAGCCCCGTCGGAGGCCCAACCACCGGGGAGCTGTTTTTT.

The chain employs TRBV24-1 and TRBJ2-1, with 8 nucleotides matching TRBD2. Germline V gene lookup returns CDR1 KGHDR and CDR2 SFDVKD. The CDR3 extends over 17 amino acids. The ends lost 0 bases at V and 8 bases at J; junction bases unmatched: 11. In nucleotides, the CDR3 is TGTGCCACCAGTGATTTGGGCTCGGCTAGCGGGCGGGATGAGCAGTTCTTC. Its translation: CATSDLGSASGRDEQFF.

This chain joins TRBV9 and TRBJ1-2, with D tentatively TRBD1 (5 bases). The V end lost 0 bases, the J end lost 6 bases, and 9 bases lay between the germline ends. The CDR3 runs to 13 residues. CDR1 and CDR2 from the germline V gene are SGDLS and YYNGEE. The CDR3 loop is CASSVGTLHGYTF. In DNA form, the CDR3 reads TGTGCCAGCAGCGTAGGGACATTGCATGGCTACACCTTC.

The rearrangement joins TRBV10-3 to TRBJ1-4; D not resolved. The CDR3 runs 15 residues. CDR1 and CDR2 from the germline V gene are ENHRY and SYGVKD. Trimming pared 7 bases from V and 3 bases from J, leaving 15 bases between. CDR3 bases: TGTGCCATCAAGCCTGACACAGCACCTAATGAAAAACTGTTTTTT. It yields the protein CAIKPDTAPNEKLFF.

This chain connects TRBV27 to TRBJ1-5; D uncertain. Germline V gene sequence: CDR1 MNHEY, CDR2 SMNVEV (reference sequence). This CDR3 region has 13 residues. Deletions cut 5 bases from V and 3 bases from J, with 8 bases between. In nucleotides, the CDR3 is TGTGCCAGCAGTCCAAACACCAATCAGCCCCAGCATTTT. The encoded protein is CASSPNTNQPQHF.

The sample holds one count of this clone. This chain uses TRBV5-1 with TRBJ1-5, with D possibly TRBD1 on 5 matching bases. This CDR3 has 14 residues. In germline, CDR1 is SGHRS, CDR2 YFSETQ. Trimming shortened V by 5 bases and J by 8 bases, and 17 bases separated the two germline ends. CDR3 coding DNA: TGCGCCAGCAGTCCCGGGACGGGAGGCGAGCCCCAGCATTTT. It is translated as CASSPGTGGEPQHF. Drawing the rest from reference TRBV5-1 and TRBJ1-5, the complete variable domain is KAGVTQTPRYLIKTRGQQVTLSCSPISGHRSVSWYQQTPGQGLQFLFEYFSETQRNKGNFPGRFSGRQFSNSRSEMNVSTLELGDSALYLCASSPGTGGEPQHFGDGTRLSIL.

The rearrangement links TRBV2 to TRBJ2-7; 10 nucleotides align to TRBD2. CDR3 length: 12 residues. Per the germline V gene, CDR1 is SNHLY and CDR2 is FYNNEI. V was clipped by 5 bases and J by 7 bases; unmatched bases: 2. CDR3 in DNA: TGTGCCAGCAGTACTAGCGGGAAAGAGCAGTACTTC. It encodes CASSTSGKEQYF.

This clone appeared once. The genes are TRBV21-1 and TRBJ1-1; no DNA check was done on the table's D call, TRBD1. TRBV21-1 is listed as a pseudogene. The CDR3 is 15 amino acids. The CDR3 DNA reads as TGTGCCAGCAGCAAAGCGGACCGACAGGGAACTGAAGCTTTCTTT. This codes for CASSKADRQGTEAFF.

The chain links TRBV19 to TRBJ1-4; TRBD1 agrees at 8 bases. This CDR3 spans 14 amino acids. The ends lost 6 bases at V and 4 bases at J; junction bases unmatched: 4. The germline V gene has CDR1 LNHDA and CDR2 SQIVND (reference sequence). The CDR3 reads CASSPDRDNEKLFF. The CDR3 DNA sequence: TGTGCCAGTAGCCCGGACAGGGATAATGAAAAACTGTTTTTT.

The rearrangement links TRBV30 to TRBJ1-2; 9 nucleotides match TRBD1. The V gene end was trimmed by 0 bases and the J gene end by 7 bases; junction bases not matched to a gene: 12. The germline V gene has CDR1 GTSNPN and CDR2 SVGIG (reference sequence). This CDR3 region has 16 residues. In DNA, the CDR3 is TGTGCCTGGAGTGTATTCGCAGGACAGGGGTGGGCTGGCTACACCTTC. Protein: CAWSVFAGQGWAGYTF.

The CDR3 nucleotides read TGTGCCAGCAGCTTAGCCCACACCTACGAGCAGTACTTC. Translation gives CASSLAHTYEQYF. This chain joins TRBV11-2 and TRBJ2-7; D not resolved. This CDR3 is built from 13 residues. Germline lookup yields CDR1 SGHAT and CDR2 FQNNGV. Trimming took off 1 base at V and 2 bases at J, with 6 bases between the two ends.

This clone was seen just once. The chain recombines TRBV7-6 with TRBJ2-3, with 8 nucleotides matching TRBD1. Germline V CDR1 and CDR2: SGHVS, FNYEAQ. The V and J ends lost 3 bases and 4 bases, in that order; junction bases with no gene match: 12. This CDR3 comprises 17 residues. The CDR3 DNA sequence: TGTGCCAGCAGCTTTATAAGGATTGGACAGGGACCAGATACGCAGTATTTT. Its protein product is CASSFIRIGQGPDTQYF.

This chain joins TRBV7-2 and TRBJ2-7; possibly TRBD1 for D (5 bases). Germline V gives CDR1 SGHTA, CDR2 FQGNSA. CDR3 size: 13 residues. The V and J ends lost 3 bases and 5 bases respectively, with 11 bases between them. CDR3 residues: CASSLGRQNEQYF. The DNA for the CDR3 is TGTGCCAGCAGCTTGGGAAGACAGAACGAGCAGTACTTC. Complete variable domain (other parts from reference TRBV7-2 and TRBJ2-7): GAGVSQSPSNKVTEKGKDVELRCDPISGHTALYWYRQSLGQGLEFLIYFQGNSAPDKSGLPSDRFSAERTGGSVSTLTIQRTQQEDSAVYLCASSLGRQNEQYFGPGTRLTVT.

The genes are TRBV6-5 and TRBJ1-6, with TRBD1 matching 8 bases. The CDR3 spans 15 residues. From germline, CDR1 is MNHEY and CDR2 SVGAGI. V lost 4 bases and J lost 10; bases outside the gene matches: 9. The CDR3 nucleotides read TGTGCCAGCAGTTTCCAGGACAGGGCAAACTCACCCCTCCACTTT. Amino acids: CASSFQDRANSPLHF.

The chain is built from TRBV5-1 and TRBJ2-7; D remains ambiguous. The V end was cut by 4 bases, the J end by 3 bases, with 11 bases between. Germline lookup yields CDR1 SGHRS and CDR2 YFSETQ. This CDR3 is built from 13 residues. CDR3 amino acids: CASSLSNRYEQYF. DNA of the CDR3: TGCGCCAGCAGCCTATCCAATCGCTACGAGCAGTACTTC.

The chain links TRBV21-1 to TRBJ2-4; the D call TRBD1 from the table was never checked on the DNA. TRBV21-1 is designated a pseudogene. The CDR3 contains 12 residues. As DNA, the CDR3 is TGTGCCGACAGGTGTGGCAAAAACATTCAGTACTTC. As protein: CADRCGKNIQYF.

The chain carries TRBV5-1 and TRBJ1-1; D remains unclear. Trimming took 3 bases from V and 5 from J, leaving 14 bases between them. CDR1 SGHRS and CDR2 YFSETQ come from the germline V gene. The CDR3 spans 14 residues. The DNA of the CDR3 is TGCGCCAGCAGCTGGGAGGGAAGGAGGACTGAAGCTTTCTTT. Encoded protein: CASSWEGRRTEAFF.

The chain uses TRBV7-3 and TRBJ2-7, with D unresolved. The CDR3 sequence is 14 residues long. The V end was cut by 5 bases, the J end by 3 bases, with 14 bases between. CDR1 and CDR2 (germline): SGHTA, FQGTGA. The chain's CDR3 is CASSPTPSHYEQYF. The CDR3 DNA is TGTGCCAGCAGCCCGACTCCGTCCCACTACGAGCAGTACTTC.

This chain connects TRBV5-3 to TRBJ2-3; 8 bases match TRBD2. TRBV5-3 is recorded as an ORF, its role being uncertain. The CDR3 is 14 residues long. Trimming cost V 4 bases and J 3 bases; bases outside gene matches: 4. CDR3: CARSKGTSTDTQYF. CDR3 nucleotide sequence: TGTGCCAGAAGCAAAGGGACTAGTACAGATACGCAGTATTTT.

The J gene is TRBJ1-2, the V gene TRBV5-6, with D possibly matching TRBD1 (5 bases). From germline, CDR1 is SGHDT and CDR2 YYEEEE. V gave up 4 bases and J gave up 4 bases, with 11 bases separating them. The CDR3 is 13 amino acids. CDR3 loop: CASSPGSVYGYTF. Here the CDR3 DNA reads TGTGCCAGCAGCCCAGGGTCGGTCTATGGCTACACCTTC.

The genes are TRBV7-2 and TRBJ1-2; D gene unclear. The CDR3 extends over 12 amino acids. CDR1 is SGHTA and CDR2 is FQGNSA in the germline V gene. Trimming left V 1 base short and J 8 bases short, with 8 bases between. The CDR3 DNA follows: TGTGCCAGCAGCTTAGTCCGAGGGGGCTACACCTTC. Its translation: CASSLVRGGYTF.

To note about this clone: Other DNA variants within this sample encode the same CDR3. The genes are TRBV7-2 and TRBJ1-5, with D hard to call. Trimming stripped 1 base from V and 0 bases from J, with 7 bases between. Germline values: CDR1 SGHTA, CDR2 FQGNSA. The length of the CDR3 is 15 residues. CDR3 bases: TGTGCCAGCAGCTTAGTCCCAAATAGCAATCAGCCCCAGCATTTT. Translating gives CASSLVPNSNQPQHF.

The V and J genes are TRBV4-2 and TRBJ2-7, with no clear D. The CDR3 contains 14 residues. The germline gives CDR1 LGHNA, CDR2 YNFKEQ. The V end was cut by 1 base, the J end by 1 base, with 8 bases between. The CDR3 loop is CASSQVSGSYEQYF. DNA for the CDR3: TGTGCCAGCAGCCAAGTTTCAGGATCCTACGAGCAGTACTTC.

The rearrangement links TRBV15 to TRBJ2-5, with D possibly being TRBD2 (5 bases). CDR3 length: 15 residues. Germline V gene data show CDR1 as LNHNV and CDR2 as YYDKDF (reference sequence). The V end was cut by 1 base, the J end by 5 bases, with 14 bases between. The CDR3 region is CATSRGSLVSETQYF. DNA of the CDR3: TGTGCCACCAGCAGAGGATCACTAGTGTCCGAGACCCAGTACTTC.